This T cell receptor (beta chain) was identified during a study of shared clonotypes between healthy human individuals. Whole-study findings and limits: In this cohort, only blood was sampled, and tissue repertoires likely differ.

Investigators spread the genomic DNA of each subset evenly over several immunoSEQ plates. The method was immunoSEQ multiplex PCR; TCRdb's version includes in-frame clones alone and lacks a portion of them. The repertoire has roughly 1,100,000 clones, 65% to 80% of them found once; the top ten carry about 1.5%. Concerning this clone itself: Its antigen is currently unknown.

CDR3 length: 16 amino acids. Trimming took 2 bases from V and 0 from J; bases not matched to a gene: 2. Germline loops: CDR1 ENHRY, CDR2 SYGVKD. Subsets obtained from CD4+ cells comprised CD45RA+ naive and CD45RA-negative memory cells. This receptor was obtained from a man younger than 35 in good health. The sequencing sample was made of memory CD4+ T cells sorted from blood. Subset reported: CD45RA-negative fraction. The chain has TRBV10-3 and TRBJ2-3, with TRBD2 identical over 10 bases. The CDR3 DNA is TGTGCCATCAGTGAGGCTAGCGGGAGTAGCACAGATACGCAGTATTTT. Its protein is CAISEASGSSTDTQYF.